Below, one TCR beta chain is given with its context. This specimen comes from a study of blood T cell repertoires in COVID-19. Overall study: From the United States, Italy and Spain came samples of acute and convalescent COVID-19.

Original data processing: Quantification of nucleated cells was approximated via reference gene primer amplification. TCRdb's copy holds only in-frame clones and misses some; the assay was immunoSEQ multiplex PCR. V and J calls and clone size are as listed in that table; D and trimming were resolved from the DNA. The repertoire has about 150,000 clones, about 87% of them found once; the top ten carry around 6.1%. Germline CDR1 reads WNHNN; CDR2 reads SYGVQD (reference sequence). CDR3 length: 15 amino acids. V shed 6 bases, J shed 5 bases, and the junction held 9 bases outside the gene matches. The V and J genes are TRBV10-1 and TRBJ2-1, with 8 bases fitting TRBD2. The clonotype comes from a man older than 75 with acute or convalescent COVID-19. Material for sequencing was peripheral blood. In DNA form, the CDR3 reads TGCGCCAGCAGAAAGGGACTAGATGGCAACAATGAGCAGTTCTTC. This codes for CASRKGLDGNNEQFF.